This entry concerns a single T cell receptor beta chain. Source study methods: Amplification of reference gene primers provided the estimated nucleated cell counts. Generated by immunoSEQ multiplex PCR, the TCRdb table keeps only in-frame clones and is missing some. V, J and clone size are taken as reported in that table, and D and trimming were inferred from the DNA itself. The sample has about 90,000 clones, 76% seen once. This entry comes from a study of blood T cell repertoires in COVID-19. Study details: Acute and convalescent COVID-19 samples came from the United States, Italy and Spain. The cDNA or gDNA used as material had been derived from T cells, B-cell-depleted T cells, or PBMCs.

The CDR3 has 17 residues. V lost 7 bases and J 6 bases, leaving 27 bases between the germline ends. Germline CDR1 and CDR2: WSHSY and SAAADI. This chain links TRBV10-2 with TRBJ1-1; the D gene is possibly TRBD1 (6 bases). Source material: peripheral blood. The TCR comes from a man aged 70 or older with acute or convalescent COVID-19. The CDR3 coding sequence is TGCGCCAGCAAGGGTGGGCAGATCACCGTAAAGGGGGCTGAAGCTTTCTTT. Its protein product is CASKGGQITVKGAEAFF.